This T cell receptor beta chain emerged from a study of identical twins. This clonotype was counted only a few times. What it recognizes is unknown. Study-wide results and limits: With abundant cord blood beta clonotypes, insertions were fewer; memory repertoires showed no such pattern.

The germline gives CDR1 KGHSH, CDR2 LQKENI. The CDR3 contains 14 residues. V lost 2 bases to trimming and J lost 1 base, with 8 bases between them. TCRdb reprocessed the 5' RACE reads via MiXCR and lists one record per CDR3 protein. The data contain 400,000 to 500,000 distinct CDR3 sequences, approximately 18% of them seen just once; the ten biggest clones take up roughly 12%. The sequenced material came from naive T cells sorted from blood. The chain recombines TRBV18 with TRBJ2-5, with D hard to call. The receptor was isolated from a man aged 50 or older in good health. The CDR3: CASSPGAVQETQYF. The CDR3 bases are TGTGCCAGCTCACCAGGAGCAGTCCAAGAGACCCAGTACTTC.